Listed below are T cell receptor beta chains from one sample, sequenced in a study of identical twins. TCRdb redid the calling of the 5' RACE reads with MiXCR, one entry per CDR3 protein. Among about 660,000 distinct CDR3 sequences, over 8.5% were seen once, and the ten largest hold 0.75% to 1%. These data were likewise used in another study, on yellow fever vaccine responses in identical twins.

The sample was PBMCs. These receptors were taken from a woman aged 18-29 years in good health. The CDR3 runs from the conserved cysteine through the conserved F or W. The D gene is left open where the match is weak. The size entry is marked missing in some rows and otherwise reads once, few, many or a size class.

d_gene | j_gene | v_gene | abundance | CDR3aa | CDR3nt
TRBD2 | TRBJ2-7 | TRBV20-1 | many | CSARGGGTYEQYF | TGCAGTGCTAGAGGCGGGGGTACCTACGAGCAGTACTTC
NA | TRBJ1-4 | TRBV12-3/TRBV12-4 | many | CASSFGGEKLFF | TGTGCCAGCAGTTTTGGGGGGGAAAAACTGTTTTTT
NA | TRBJ2-1 | TRBV5-6 | few | CASSLKAASSYNEQFF | TGTGCCAGCAGCTTGAAAGCGGCTAGCTCCTACAATGAGCAGTTCTTC
TRBD1 | TRBJ1-1 | TRBV12-3/TRBV12-4 | once | CARSLRDRKAFF | TGTGCCCGCAGTTTAAGGGACAGGAAAGCTTTCTTT
NA | TRBJ2-5 | TRBV7-2 | many | CASSLAGRLQETQYF | TGTGCCAGCAGCTTAGCGGGCCGCCTACAAGAGACCCAGTACTTC
TRBD2 | TRBJ2-3 | TRBV2 | NA | CTSSLAAPTAGRTDTQYF | TGTACCAGCAGTTTAGCGGCCCCCACAGCGGGGCGCACAGATACGCAGTATTTT
TRBD1 | TRBJ2-2 | TRBV6-1 | NA | CASRGQGMSGELFF | TGTGCCAGCAGGGGACAGGGGATGTCCGGGGAGCTGTTTTTT
NA | TRBJ2-2 | TRBV6-1 | NA | CASRNSPLAGELFF | TGTGCCAGCCGGAACAGTCCATTGGCCGGGGAGCTGTTTTTT
TRBD2 | TRBJ2-2 | TRBV6-2/TRBV6-3 | NA | CASSFAGGPTDTGELFF | TGTGCCAGCAGTTTTGCGGGGGGGCCAACAGACACCGGGGAGCTGTTTTTT
NA | TRBJ2-3 | TRBV29-1 | NA | CSVDFLATKGTDTQYF | TGCAGCGTTGATTTCTTAGCGACAAAGGGCACAGATACGCAGTATTTT